This record covers a single T cell receptor (beta chain). The antigen remains unidentified. This sample is part of a study of T cell responses to AZD1222 COVID-19 vaccine. Study summary: Both about-4-week and about-12-week second-dose recipients were combined.

Overall study findings and caveats: No day 14 peak samples; only post-peak repertoires were characterized.

Generated by immunoSEQ multiplex PCR, the TCRdb table keeps only in-frame clones and is missing some. This table holds roughly 110,000 clones, 75% to 90% found once. The CDR3 is 13 residues long. Germline V gives CDR1 LNHNV, CDR2 YYDKDF (reference sequence). V lost 9 bases and J 1 base, leaving 12 bases between the germline ends. This sequence was found in an adult in good health. The chain uses TRBV15 and TRBJ1-1; D uncertain. The sequenced sample was peripheral blood, obtained on day 0 of AZD1222 vaccination. The CDR3 reads CATRLHQNTEAFF. The CDR3 bases are TGTGCCACGAGATTACATCAGAACACTGAAGCTTTCTTT.